A selection of T cell receptor beta chains follows, all from one sample in a study of CD8 T cells in Susac syndrome. TCRdb itself ran the immunoSEQ multiplex PCR reads through MiXCR, one entry per CDR3 protein. The data hold tens of thousands of distinct CDR3 sequences, with around 94% observed a single time. Sequences were obtained from CD4+ T cells from PBMCs. All receptors derive from a human donor with Susac syndrome. Each CDR3 is given with its conserved first and last residue. A D gene is named only where the DNA matches it firmly. Rows give clone size only sometimes, using once, few, many, or a class for an expanded clone.

v_gene: TRBV9
d_gene: -
j_gene: TRBJ1-6
abundance: -
CDR3nt: TGTGCCAGCAGCGGTAGCTCCTATAATTCACCCCTCCACTTT
CDR3aa: CASSGSSYNSPLHF

v_gene: TRBV5-1
d_gene: TRBD1
j_gene: TRBJ2-3
abundance: -
CDR3nt: TGCGCCAGCAGCTGGGACAGGGGAGATACGCAGTATTTT
CDR3aa: CASSWDRGDTQYF

v_gene: TRBV20-1
d_gene: TRBD1
j_gene: TRBJ1-2
abundance: -
CDR3nt: TGCAGTGCTAGGGGGGGGACAGGCTATGGCTACACCTTC
CDR3aa: CSARGGTGYGYTF

v_gene: TRBV12-3/TRBV12-4
d_gene: -
j_gene: TRBJ2-5
abundance: once
CDR3nt: TGTGCCAGCAGCGCATTCAACGGGGTCCAAGAGACCCAGTACTTC
CDR3aa: CASSAFNGVQETQYF

v_gene: TRBV6-1
d_gene: -
j_gene: TRBJ1-2
abundance: -
CDR3nt: TGTGCCAGCAGTGAACTGGGCTCTACGGGGGTTGGCGGCTACACCTTC
CDR3aa: CASSELGSTGVGGYTF

v_gene: TRBV20-1
d_gene: -
j_gene: TRBJ2-7
abundance: -
CDR3nt: TGCAGGAACTCCTACGAGCAGTACTTC
CDR3aa: CRNSYEQYF

v_gene: TRBV5-1
d_gene: -
j_gene: TRBJ2-7
abundance: -
CDR3nt: TGCGCCAGCAGCTTCGGCAGCCCGCCCAACGAGCAGTACTTC
CDR3aa: CASSFGSPPNEQYF

v_gene: TRBV20-1
d_gene: -
j_gene: TRBJ2-6
abundance: once
CDR3nt: TGCAGTGCTCCGGATCCGGGACACCGATACTCTGGGGCCAACGTCCTGACTTTC
CDR3aa: CSAPDPGHRYSGANVLTF

v_gene: TRBV7-3
d_gene: TRBD1
j_gene: TRBJ2-5
abundance: -
CDR3nt: TGTGCCAGCAGCCTCCGACAGGGGCCAAAAGAGACCCAGTACTTC
CDR3aa: CASSLRQGPKETQYF

v_gene: TRBV24-1
d_gene: -
j_gene: TRBJ1-2
abundance: once
CDR3nt: TGTGCCACCAGTGTGACCACGACGGTTAACTATGGCTACACCTTC
CDR3aa: CATSVTTTVNYGYTF

v_gene: TRBV7-2
d_gene: -
j_gene: TRBJ1-2
abundance: -
CDR3nt: TGTGCCAGCAGCTTAGTGGCCATAAGTGGCTACACCTTC
CDR3aa: CASSLVAISGYTF

v_gene: TRBV14
d_gene: -
j_gene: TRBJ2-5
abundance: -
CDR3nt: TGTGCCAGCAGCCACTTCGTTTCTGATCAAGAGACCCAGTACTTC
CDR3aa: CASSHFVSDQETQYF

v_gene: TRBV7-2
d_gene: -
j_gene: TRBJ2-1
abundance: -
CDR3nt: TGTGCCAGCAGCTTATTTTTCGGCAATGAGCAGTTCTTC
CDR3aa: CASSLFFGNEQFF

v_gene: TRBV7-9
d_gene: TRBD2
j_gene: TRBJ2-1
abundance: -
CDR3nt: TGTGCCAGCAGCTTATCCGGGGGGGTGAAGAATGAGCAGTTCTTC
CDR3aa: CASSLSGGVKNEQFF

v_gene: TRBV21-1
d_gene: -
j_gene: TRBJ2-2
abundance: -
CDR3nt: TGTGCCAGCGCCGGGACAGGCATCGGGGAGCTGTTTTTT
CDR3aa: CASAGTGIGELFF

v_gene: TRBV11-3
d_gene: -
j_gene: TRBJ2-7
abundance: -
CDR3nt: TGTGCCAGCAGCAAGACGGCCGCTTCCTACGAGCAGTACTTC
CDR3aa: CASSKTAASYEQYF

v_gene: TRBV4-1
d_gene: TRBD1
j_gene: TRBJ2-7
abundance: -
CDR3nt: TGCGCCAGCAGCCAACCGGGACAGGGCTACGAGCAGTACTTC
CDR3aa: CASSQPGQGYEQYF

v_gene: TRBV4-3
d_gene: -
j_gene: TRBJ1-2
abundance: -
CDR3nt: TGCGCCAGCAGCCAAGAAAGGGAATTGGGTGGCTACACCTTC
CDR3aa: CASSQERELGGYTF

v_gene: TRBV4-1
d_gene: TRBD2
j_gene: TRBJ2-5
abundance: once
CDR3nt: TGCGCCAGCAGCCAAGAGGGGACTAGCTACATACAAGAGACCCAGTACTTC
CDR3aa: CASSQEGTSYIQETQYF

v_gene: TRBV6-6
d_gene: TRBD1
j_gene: TRBJ2-3
abundance: -
CDR3nt: TGTGCCAGCACCGGGACAGCCCTAAGCACAGATACGCAGTATTTT
CDR3aa: CASTGTALSTDTQYF

v_gene: TRBV14
d_gene: -
j_gene: TRBJ1-6
abundance: -
CDR3nt: TGTGCCAGCAGAAAGACAGATAATTCACCCCTCCACTTT
CDR3aa: CASRKTDNSPLHF

v_gene: TRBV29-1
d_gene: -
j_gene: TRBJ2-3
abundance: -
CDR3nt: TGCAGCGTTGAAGATAGGCAGGGTGCGAGTACGCAGTATTTT
CDR3aa: CSVEDRQGASTQYF

v_gene: TRBV24-1
d_gene: -
j_gene: TRBJ2-7
abundance: -
CDR3nt: TGTGCCACCCTCCCCGACCAGTCCTACGAGCAGTACTTC
CDR3aa: CATLPDQSYEQYF

v_gene: TRBV5-6
d_gene: TRBD2
j_gene: TRBJ2-5
abundance: -
CDR3nt: TGTGCCAGCAGCTTGTACGATGGAGCGGGGGTTGAGACCCAGTACTTC
CDR3aa: CASSLYDGAGVETQYF

v_gene: TRBV7-8
d_gene: TRBD2
j_gene: TRBJ2-2
abundance: -
CDR3nt: TGTGCCAGCAGCTTTCTAGCGGGGGCGAACACCGGGGAGCTGTTTTTT
CDR3aa: CASSFLAGANTGELFF

v_gene: TRBV24-1
d_gene: TRBD1
j_gene: TRBJ2-1
abundance: -
CDR3nt: TGTGCCACCAGTGATTCCTCGGGACAGGGTTCGTACAATGAGCAGTTCTTC
CDR3aa: CATSDSSGQGSYNEQFF

v_gene: TRBV5-4
d_gene: TRBD1
j_gene: TRBJ1-1
abundance: -
CDR3nt: TGTGCCAGCAGCGATAGTTTGACAGGGGTTGGGGGGACTGAAGCTTTCTTT
CDR3aa: CASSDSLTGVGGTEAFF

v_gene: TRBV2
d_gene: -
j_gene: TRBJ2-4
abundance: -
CDR3nt: TGTGCCAGCTCGGGTAGGGTGAACATTCAGTACTTC
CDR3aa: CASSGRVNIQYF

v_gene: TRBV28
d_gene: -
j_gene: TRBJ1-4
abundance: -
CDR3nt: TGTGCCCTGGGGAGGGGTGAAAAACTGTTTTTT
CDR3aa: CALGRGEKLFF

v_gene: TRBV30
d_gene: -
j_gene: TRBJ1-1
abundance: -
CDR3nt: TGTGCCTGGAGTGTATTCGCAGGGACGAACACTGAAGCTTTCTTT
CDR3aa: CAWSVFAGTNTEAFF

v_gene: TRBV28
d_gene: -
j_gene: TRBJ1-2
abundance: -
CDR3nt: TGTGCCAGCAGCCAGGGAGGTATTCGTCTTGGCTACACCTTC
CDR3aa: CASSQGGIRLGYTF

v_gene: TRBV9
d_gene: -
j_gene: TRBJ2-1
abundance: once
CDR3nt: TGTGCCAGCAGCCCCTGGATAGCGGTGGGGAATGAGCAGTTCTTC
CDR3aa: CASSPWIAVGNEQFF

v_gene: TRBV5-1
d_gene: TRBD2
j_gene: TRBJ2-1
abundance: -
CDR3nt: TGCGCCAGCAGCGATCCTACTAGCGCAGCCTTAAATGAGCAGTTCTTC
CDR3aa: CASSDPTSAALNEQFF

v_gene: TRBV20-1
d_gene: -
j_gene: TRBJ1-5
abundance: -
CDR3nt: TGCAGTGCTACCCCGGACTCTCGCAATCAGCCCCAGCATTTT
CDR3aa: CSATPDSRNQPQHF

v_gene: TRBV19
d_gene: -
j_gene: TRBJ1-4
abundance: -
CDR3nt: TGTGCCAGTACCGGACGAGTGGGTGAAAAACTGTTTTTT
CDR3aa: CASTGRVGEKLFF

v_gene: TRBV28
d_gene: TRBD1
j_gene: TRBJ1-2
abundance: -
CDR3nt: TGTGCCAGCAGCCCTGGGACAGGCCTGCTCGGCTATGGCTACACCTTC
CDR3aa: CASSPGTGLLGYGYTF

v_gene: TRBV5-1
d_gene: -
j_gene: TRBJ2-5
abundance: -
CDR3nt: TGCGCCAGCAGCCTAGGACTTGAAGAGACCCAGTACTTC
CDR3aa: CASSLGLEETQYF

v_gene: TRBV15
d_gene: TRBD2
j_gene: TRBJ2-5
abundance: -
CDR3nt: TGTGCCACCAGCCCCCAAGCGGGAACGGGGGAGACCCAGTACTTC
CDR3aa: CATSPQAGTGETQYF

v_gene: TRBV20-1
d_gene: TRBD1
j_gene: TRBJ1-5
abundance: -
CDR3nt: TGCAGTGCTAGTAGAGGGGGCAGCAATCAGCCCCAGCATTTT
CDR3aa: CSASRGGSNQPQHF

v_gene: TRBV4-3
d_gene: -
j_gene: TRBJ2-2
abundance: -
CDR3nt: TGCGCCAGCAGCCACTCAGCGAACACCGGGGAGCTGTTTTTT
CDR3aa: CASSHSANTGELFF

v_gene: TRBV30
d_gene: TRBD1
j_gene: TRBJ1-3
abundance: -
CDR3nt: TGTGCCTGCTGGACAGGGAGGAACACCATATATTTT
CDR3aa: CACWTGRNTIYF